This T cell receptor (beta chain) came from a study of cytomegalovirus exposure and HLA in healthy donors. Study findings and constraints: Follow-up analysis found HLA locus-dependent TCR association rates, highest for DRB1 and lowest for HLA-C. V- and J-gene trimming in TCR beta was tied to a missense DCLRE1C variant by an analysis performed later. Association with HLA alleles at 0.05 false discovery rate was found for 16,951 TCR beta sequences in a later analysis.

Germline V gives CDR1 SGHTA, CDR2 FQGNSA. This CDR3 contains 14 residues. V was trimmed by 2 bases and J by 9 bases, leaving 14 bases between them. For this clone: Its antigen is currently unknown.

The primer mix had 60 Vbeta and 13 Jbeta primers. The assay was immunoSEQ multiplex PCR, and TCRdb's table has in-frame clones only and misses some. The data hold over 150,000 clones, with more than 80% observed a single time. This receptor was identified in a woman between 45 and 60 years old in good health and CMV-seronegative. This chain uses TRBV7-2 with TRBJ1-5; D perhaps matches TRBD1 (6 bases). Sample: PBMCs. For the CDR3, the DNA is TGTGCCAGCAGCTTAACGTCTCGAGGGGGGCCCCAGCATTTT. This gives the protein CASSLTSRGGPQHF.